These 26 T cell receptor beta chains originate from one sample sequenced in a study of PD-1 blockade in classical Hodgkin lymphoma. Patients all relapsed after autologous stem cell transplantation, and there was variation in brentuximab vedotin exposure. Assay used: immunoSEQ multiplex PCR; TCRdb lists only in-frame clones, some missing. This table has about 40,000 clones, approximately 87% appearing once. Sequenced material: peripheral blood mononuclear cells (PBMCs), taken at baseline. The receptors were gathered from a human donor with classical Hodgkin lymphoma.

This clone was seen a handful of times. This chain connects TRBV7-9 to TRBJ2-3; D perhaps matches TRBD1 (5 bases). The V and J ends lost 1 base and 3 bases respectively, with 17 bases between them. There are 17 residues in the CDR3. Germline V gene lookup returns CDR1 SEHNR and CDR2 FQNEAQ (reference sequence). CDR3 amino acids: CASSLVTGFIRTDTQYF. CDR3 DNA: TGTGCCAGCAGCTTAGTTACAGGATTTATTAGGACAGATACGCAGTATTTT.

This chain uses TRBV7-3 with TRBJ2-7, with D perhaps TRBD2 (5 bases). CDR1 and CDR2 from the germline V gene are SGHTA and FQGTGA. The CDR3 consists of 17 residues. V gave up 5 bases and J gave up 6 bases, with 26 bases separating them. The CDR3 region has the DNA TGTGCCAGCAGCCGCCCTCCCGCTAGCTCCCTCTTATGCGAGCAGTACTTC. Encoded protein: CASSRPPASSLLCEQYF. The full variable domain, its missing parts supplied by reference TRBV7-3 and TRBJ2-7, is GAGVSQTPSNKVTEKGKYVELRCDPISGHTALYWYRQSLGQGPEFLIYFQGTGAADDSGLPNDRFFAVRPEGSVSTLKIQRTERGDSAVYLCASSRPPASSLLCEQYFGPGTRLTVT.

The CDR3 DNA reads as TGTGCCAGCAGCTCAGGACACTCTGTGGGTCACGAGCAGTACTTC. Its protein product is CASSSGHSVGHEQYF. The chain joins TRBV5-8 to TRBJ2-7, with D perhaps TRBD1 (5 bases). The ends were cut back, 3 bases at V and 5 bases at J, with 18 bases in the middle. Germline V CDR1 and CDR2: SGHTS, YDEGEE. The CDR3 sequence is 15 residues long.

The chain has TRBV18 and TRBJ1-1, with 8 bases matching TRBD1. Germline CDR1 reads KGHSH; CDR2 reads LQKENI. Trimming took 3 bases from V and 1 from J; bases not matched to a gene: 10. The CDR3 runs 17 residues. In DNA form, the CDR3 reads TGTGCCAGCTCACCGGAATTTCAGGGGGCCCCGAACACTGAAGCTTTCTTT. Translation: CASSPEFQGAPNTEAFF.

The chain uses TRBV5-5 and TRBJ2-7; D not resolved. Trimming took off 1 base at V and 4 bases at J, with 6 bases between the two ends. The germline V gene encodes CDR1 SGHKS and CDR2 YYEKEE (reference sequence). The CDR3 extends over 12 amino acids. The CDR3 protein is CASSLMEYEQYF. In DNA form, the CDR3 reads TGTGCCAGCAGCTTGATGGAGTACGAGCAGTACTTC.

V is TRBV5-1 and J is TRBJ2-7; the match to TRBD1 covers 11 bases. Germline assignment: CDR1 SGHRS and CDR2 YFSETQ. V shed 5 bases and J 2 bases; nucleotides not matched to a gene: 3. The CDR3 covers 14 residues. The chain's CDR3 is CASRLGQGAYEQYF. CDR3 nucleotides: TGCGCCAGCAGACTGGGACAGGGGGCCTACGAGCAGTACTTC. Full variable domain (missing parts from reference TRBV5-1 and TRBJ2-7): KAGVTQTPRYLIKTRGQQVTLSCSPISGHRSVSWYQQTPGQGLQFLFEYFSETQRNKGNFPGRFSGRQFSNSRSEMNVSTLELGDSALYLCASRLGQGAYEQYFGPGTRLTVT.

The rearrangement joins TRBV5-6 to TRBJ1-2, with 8 bases identical to TRBD1. J lost 0 bases, V lost 3 bases, and 16 bases had no gene match. Germline CDR1 SGHDT, CDR2 YYEEEE. CDR3 size: 19 residues. The CDR3 protein is CASSSPAQDRGTPNYGYTF. DNA for the CDR3: TGTGCCAGCAGCTCCCCGGCCCAAGACAGGGGTACCCCTAACTATGGCTACACCTTC.

The V gene is TRBV7-2, the J gene TRBJ2-1; 8 positions match TRBD2. Per the germline V gene, CDR1 is SGHTA and CDR2 is FQGNSA. Losses at the gene ends were 9 bases for V and 8 bases for J; bases not matched to a gene: 12. CDR3 length equals 14 residues. The CDR3 DNA sequence: TGTGCCAGTTCACCGGGGGGGCGCAGGTATGAGCAGTTCTTC. Translated, it gives CASSPGGRRYEQFF.

The chain combines TRBV5-8 with TRBJ2-7; 8 bases are shared with TRBD1. Germline-derived CDR1 and CDR2 are SGHTS and YDEGEE. Trimming cost V 4 bases and J 4 bases; bases outside gene matches: 13. This CDR3 is 16 amino acids long. CDR3 DNA: TGTGCCAGCAGCCCACATTTGGGACAGGAGGATTACGAGCAGTACTTC. It is translated as CASSPHLGQEDYEQYF.

V is TRBV7-2 and J is TRBJ2-1, with 12 bases identical to TRBD2. J was trimmed by 8 bases and V by 8 bases; bases with no gene match: 4. CDR3 length: 13 amino acids. Germline V CDR1 and CDR2: SGHTA, FQGNSA. The CDR3 loop is CASRLAGVDEQFF. CDR3 DNA sequence: TGTGCCAGCCGACTAGCGGGAGTTGATGAGCAGTTCTTC.

J is TRBJ1-1 and V is TRBV7-2; D is unresolved. The CDR3 runs to 15 residues. Trimming removed 0 bases at V and 4 bases at J, with 12 bases between. CDR1 and CDR2 (germline): SGHTA, FQGNSA. As DNA, the CDR3 is TGTGCCAGCAGCTTAGCGCATGTGGTCTCCACTGAAGCTTTCTTT. Translated: CASSLAHVVSTEAFF.

The DNA for the CDR3 is TGTGCCATCAGTGAATCAGCAGGGGCGCGGGAGACCCAGTACTTC. Amino acid sequence: CAISESAGARETQYF. The chain joins TRBV10-3 to TRBJ2-5, with a possible D match to TRBD1 (6 bases). This CDR3 has 15 amino acids. V gave up 3 bases and J gave up 5 bases, with 16 bases separating them. Germline V gene lookup returns CDR1 ENHRY and CDR2 SYGVKD.

The genes are TRBV11-2 and TRBJ1-2; D uncertain. In germline, CDR1 is SGHAT, CDR2 FQNNGV. The CDR3 totals 14 residues. The V and J ends lost 5 bases and 3 bases respectively, with 13 bases between them. In nucleotides, the CDR3 is TGTGCCAGCAGCCCCCGATATGGGGACTATGGCTACACCTTC. This gives the protein CASSPRYGDYGYTF.

In its sample, this clone was seen once. The V and J genes are TRBV27 and TRBJ2-1; TRBD1 matches 9 bases. J gave up 5 bases and V 6 bases, and 8 bases lay outside the gene matches. This CDR3 contains 15 residues. Germline assignment: CDR1 MNHEY and CDR2 SMNVEV (reference sequence). The DNA of the CDR3 is TGTGCCAGCAGCCCCAGGGACAGGGTACACAATGAGCAGTTCTTC. It specifies CASSPRDRVHNEQFF.

This clone was seen a few times. J is TRBJ2-7 and V is TRBV7-2; D remains unclear. V shed 1 base and J shed 4 bases, with 8 bases lying between them. The CDR3 length is 13 residues. CDR1 SGHTA and CDR2 FQGNSA come from the germline V gene. CDR3 coding DNA: TGTGCCAGCAGCTTAGGGTCTGAATACGAGCAGTACTTC. Its protein product is CASSLGSEYEQYF.

The V gene is TRBV6-1, the J gene TRBJ1-1, with D possibly TRBD1 on 6 matching bases. Germline CDR1 MNHNS, CDR2 SASEGT. The CDR3 is 13 amino acids. V was pared by 6 bases and J by 1 base, with 9 bases between. CDR3 bases: TGTGCCAGCAGGTGGGGGCGGAACACTGAAGCTTTCTTT. It translates to CASRWGRNTEAFF.

The chain employs TRBV9 and TRBJ1-4; tentatively, D is TRBD1 (5 bases). The CDR3 has 15 residues. Germline assignment: CDR1 SGDLS and CDR2 YYNGEE. V gave up 0 bases and J gave up 5 bases, with 11 bases separating them. Here the CDR3 reads CASSVEGTANEKLFF. CDR3 coding DNA: TGTGCCAGCAGCGTAGAAGGGACTGCCAATGAAAAACTGTTTTTT.

V gene TRBV11-1 combines with J gene TRBJ2-6; no clear D gene. This CDR3 spans 16 amino acids. Germline V lookup: CDR1 SGHAT, CDR2 FQDESV (reference sequence). Trimming shortened V by 8 bases and J by 0 bases, and 14 bases separated the two germline ends. CDR3 in amino acids: CASGGRASSGANVLTF. The CDR3 DNA reads as TGTGCCAGCGGTGGTAGGGCGAGCTCTGGGGCCAACGTCCTGACTTTC.

The V and J genes are TRBV27 and TRBJ2-3, with D uncertain. Germline V gene data show CDR1 as MNHEY and CDR2 as SMNVEV (reference sequence). This CDR3 spans 13 amino acids. Trimming left V 7 bases short and J 5 bases short, with 13 bases between. The DNA of the CDR3 is TGTGCCAGCAACCCCGTGGGCGTAGATACGCAGTATTTT. Amino acid sequence: CASNPVGVDTQYF.

CDR3 protein: CASSLLRFNTEAFF. The CDR3 DNA is TGTGCCAGCAGCTTACTCAGGTTCAACACTGAAGCTTTCTTT. The chain joins TRBV11-2 to TRBJ1-1; D not resolved. The V and J ends lost 2 bases and 2 bases respectively, with 9 bases between them. CDR1 is SGHAT and CDR2 is FQNNGV in the germline V gene. The CDR3 spans 14 residues.

This chain uses TRBV13 with TRBJ2-7, with 10 bases aligning to TRBD2. Germline-derived CDR1 and CDR2 are PRHDT and FYEKMQ (reference sequence). The CDR3 has 16 residues. V was pared by 0 bases and J by 5 bases, with 7 bases of the junction left unmatched. In DNA form, the CDR3 reads TGTGCCAGCAGCTTAGGTCTGCTAGCGGGAGTCCACGAGCAGTACTTC. Residues: CASSLGLLAGVHEQYF.

This chain connects TRBV7-7 to TRBJ2-5; perhaps D is TRBD1 or TRBD2 (6 bases each). This CDR3 contains 15 residues. CDR1 and CDR2 from the germline V gene are SSHAT and FNYEAQ (reference sequence). V dropped 1 base and J dropped 4 bases, with 13 bases sitting between them. CDR3 sequence: CASSLGSGGPETQYF. The CDR3 DNA is TGTGCCAGCAGCTTAGGGTCTGGGGGGCCAGAGACCCAGTACTTC.

This clone appeared a single time. The CDR3 nucleotides are TGTGCCAGCTCACTAGGTCCGCAAGAGACCCAGTACTTC. As protein: CASSLGPQETQYF. This chain joins TRBV18 and TRBJ2-5, with D unclear. This CDR3 has 13 amino acids. The V end lost 4 bases, the J end lost 2 bases, and 8 bases lay between the germline ends. The V gene's germline CDR1 is KGHSH and CDR2 LQKENI.

V is TRBV7-2 and J is TRBJ2-2; D call uncertain. The germline V and J ends were trimmed by 3 bases and 8 bases, with 10 bases remaining between them. Germline assignment: CDR1 SGHTA and CDR2 FQGNSA. The length of the CDR3 is 13 residues. This CDR3 is CASSFGFAGELFF. CDR3 nucleotides: TGTGCCAGCAGCTTCGGGTTCGCGGGGGAGCTGTTTTTT.

The genes are TRBV11-2 and TRBJ1-1; no reliable D call. Trimming took 3 bases from V and 3 from J, leaving 2 bases between them. This CDR3 has 11 amino acids. CDR1 and CDR2 from the germline V gene are SGHAT and FQNNGV. CDR3 DNA: TGTGCCAGCAGCTTCCACACTGAAGCTTTCTTT. This translates into CASSFHTEAFF.

The chain employs TRBV5-5 and TRBJ2-7, with D possibly TRBD1 on 6 matching bases. Germline V gene lookup returns CDR1 SGHKS and CDR2 YYEKEE (reference sequence). The V gene lost 4 bases and the J gene lost 7 bases, with 18 bases spanning the gap. CDR3 length equals 14 residues. CDR3 sequence (DNA): TGTGCCAGCAGCCACCGGGACACCCACTGGGAGCAGTACTTC. The encoded protein is CASSHRDTHWEQYF.